This T cell receptor beta chain originates from a study of CD8+CD57+ T cells in acquired aplastic anemia. The sample holds many counts of this clonotype. One end of the junction varies from germline; a read error may be responsible. Genomic DNA acted as the template from which TCR beta VDJ combination and CDR3 sequence profiling were carried out. TCRdb analysed the reads with MiXCR anew, one entry per CDR3 protein. The sample lists 400,000 to 450,000 distinct CDR3 sequences, just under 70% occurring once. Germline CDR1 and CDR2: SSHAT and FNYEAQ (reference sequence). CDR3 length: 13 amino acids. This TCR was recovered from a human donor in good health, serving as a control. The sample was sorted CD4+, CD8+, or CD8+CD57+ T cells (not recorded which) from PBMCs. The genes are TRBV7-7 and TRBJ2-3; D possibly matches TRBD1 or TRBD2 (5 bases each). The CDR3 coding sequence is TGTGCTAGCAGCTTAGGGACCGGAGATACGCAGTATTTT. This translates into CASSLGTGDTQYF.